Following are 7 T cell receptor beta chains from one sample sequenced in a study of T cells after yellow fever vaccination. TCRdb re-analysed the 5' RACE reads in MiXCR, keeping a single row per CDR3 protein. This sample has about 360,000 distinct CDR3 sequences; approximately 5.7% occur once, and the top ten carry about 15%. Sequencing used PBMCs, obtained 5 days after the yellow fever booster vaccination. These receptors all stem from a man aged 25 to 40 who received the YFV17D yellow fever vaccine.

This clonotype was found a few times. The chain uses TRBV11-2 and TRBJ2-1; TRBD2 aligns across 11 bases. This CDR3 contains 20 residues. Germline CDR1 and CDR2: SGHAT and FQNNGV. The ends lost 3 bases at V and 2 bases at J; junction bases unmatched: 15. For the CDR3, the DNA is TGTGCCAGCAGCTTTTCATTCAGTCCTAGCGGGAGGCCTCCCTACAATGAGCAGTTCTTC. Amino acids: CASSFSFSPSGRPPYNEQFF.

CDR3 sequence (DNA): TGTGCCAGCAGTTTTGCGGGAGTCCTCCCAGATACGCAGTATTTT. Its protein product is CASSFAGVLPDTQYF. The V gene is TRBV12-3 or TRBV12-4, the J gene TRBJ2-3, with 7 bases that match TRBD2. This CDR3 comprises 15 residues. The J segment lost 4 bases and the V segment lost 3 bases, leaving 7 bases of the junction unmatched.

This clonotype showed up many times. The chain couples TRBV28 to TRBJ2-3; tentatively, D is TRBD1 (5 bases). V was clipped by 5 bases and J by 1 base, with 13 bases between them. The CDR3 is 15 residues long. Germline CDR1 and CDR2: MDHEN and SYDVKM. For the CDR3, the DNA is TGTGCCAGCAGTCCCAACAGGAAACGCACAGATACGCAGTATTTT. Its translation: CASSPNRKRTDTQYF.

This clonotype was recorded many times. This rearrangement joins TRBV20-1 to TRBJ2-5; D may be TRBD2 (5 bases). The length of the CDR3 is 14 residues. Deletions cut 5 bases from V and 2 bases from J, with 15 bases between. The germline gives CDR1 DFQATT, CDR2 SNEGSKA (reference sequence). Here the CDR3 reads CSAQSLLEQETQYF. The CDR3 bases are TGCAGTGCTCAGTCGTTACTAGAACAAGAGACCCAGTACTTC.

This clonotype was recorded many times. The rearrangement links TRBV5-1 to TRBJ2-2; D gene unclear. In germline, CDR1 is SGHRS, CDR2 YFSETQ. The CDR3 is 15 amino acids. V was pared by 1 base and J by 1 base, with 8 bases between. The CDR3 bases are TGCGCCAGCAGCTTGAGGCCGCAGAACACCGGGGAGCTGTTTTTT. It specifies CASSLRPQNTGELFF.

The V gene is TRBV4-2, the J gene TRBJ2-3; 11 nucleotides agree with TRBD2. With 0 bases clipped from V and 6 bases from J, the junction kept 8 bases outside the gene matches. The germline V gene has CDR1 LGHNA and CDR2 YNFKEQ. This CDR3 region has 17 residues. In DNA, the CDR3 is TGTGCCAGCAGCCAAGAGTCTAGCGGGAGGCCGGGGGATACGCAGTATTTT. The encoded protein is CASSQESSGRPGDTQYF.

The chain employs TRBV14 and TRBJ1-4; TRBD1 might be the D (6 bases). V lost 2 bases to trimming and J lost 8 bases, with 21 bases between them. The CDR3 covers 17 residues. In germline, CDR1 is SGHDN, CDR2 FVKESK. The CDR3 is CASSQWAGGPTGEKLFF. CDR3 DNA sequence: TGTGCCAGCAGCCAATGGGCCGGGGGGCCTACAGGAGAAAAACTGTTTTTT.